The present TCR beta chain was sequenced within a study of lymphopenia after photon versus proton radiotherapy (dated by TCRdb to between 2018 and 2021). Regarding the research as a whole: Photon and proton radiation therapy were compared by the study for their immunological effects in patients with gastrointestinal tumors who developed high-grade lymphopenia. The 20 or so patients in the cohort had gastrointestinal tumors, were treated with either photon or proton therapy, and subsequently developed lymphopenia. The study aimed to characterize how the two radiation modalities differ in their impact on the immune system. What the research found in general, with its limitations: Once the lymphocyte count had reached its nadir, the repertoires of photon-treated patients showed oligoclonal expansion, particularly of CD8+ Temra cells, and this expansion drove the decline in diversity. Among patients across the cohort who died, overall survival time showed an inverse correlation with a larger post-nadir drop in TCR diversity. The authors looked at the survival association only in patients who died, and they framed better survival with proton therapy as a possibility rather than a demonstrated result. During treatment, patients who received proton therapy stayed relatively stable, whereas patients who received photon therapy lost naive T cells and TCR diversity and gained effector/memory populations.

The receptor library was made with the immunoSEQ multiplex PCR assay. T cell repertoires were profiled by deep sequencing of rearranged TCR beta loci, alongside multiparametric flow cytometry. TCRdb's version of the immuneACCESS table is confined to in-frame rearrangements and falls short of the full clone set. An unresolved V gene accounts for under half of the shortfall where checked; the remainder is of unknown origin. The sample table contains 20,000 to 25,000 clones; only one count was recorded for 85% of them. The top ten hold around 20% of the sample. With respect to this clone: No cognate antigen has been identified for it. No much larger clone is present one base from it, and per-base qualities are unavailable.

The sequence was obtained from a man aged 60 to 75 with pancreatic cancer. Sample: peripheral blood, taken from a patient treated with photon-based radiotherapy.

The nucleotide sequence reads as follows: TGTGCCAGCAGCTTGGGACAGGGAGATTCACCCCTCCACTTT. This encodes CASSLGQGDSPLHF. Recombination joined TRBV9 with TRBJ1-6; 9 central bases correspond to TRBD1. Per the germline V gene, SGDLS is the CDR1 and YYNGEE is the CDR2. V loses 4 bases at its end and J loses 8 bases; junction bases beyond the gene matches: 4. The CDR3 measures 14 amino acids from cysteine to phenylalanine. Only CDR3 DNA is held: 42 bases, read in frame from base 1.